The rows below give T cell receptor beta chains drawn from one sample of a study of shared clonotypes between healthy human individuals. The assay was immunoSEQ multiplex PCR, and TCRdb's table has in-frame clones only and misses some. Of about 980,000 clones in the sample, approximately 80% were seen once. The sequenced sample was memory CD4+ T cells sorted from blood. The receptors were gathered from a man between 18 and 29 years old in good health. Both conserved end residues are part of each CDR3. D genes are given only for firm matches. Expanded clones get a size class; other rows say once, few or many, or leave the size out.

j_call d_call v_call clone_size cdr3_nt cdr3_aa
TRBJ2-7 NA TRBV19 NA TGTGCCAGTAGTATGGAGGGCAGGAGCTCCTACGAGCAGTACTTC CASSMEGRSSYEQYF
TRBJ1-5 NA TRBV6-1 NA TGTGCCAGCAGTGAGATTCTCGGTTGGCAGCTAAGCCAGCCCCAGCATTTT CASSEILGWQLSQPQHF
TRBJ1-6 TRBD1 TRBV30 NA TGTGCCTGGAGTTGGGACAGGGGGTCTTCCGATAATTCACCCCTCCACTTT CAWSWDRGSSDNSPLHF
TRBJ1-5 NA TRBV5-1 NA TGCGCCAGCAGCTTGGGTGGGGCGGAGAATCAGCCCCAGCATTTT CASSLGGAENQPQHF
TRBJ2-2 TRBD2 TRBV7-7 NA TGTGCTAGCAGCCCCTCTAGCGGGAGAAGGACCGGGGAGCTGTTTTTT CASSPSSGRRTGELFF
TRBJ1-5 NA TRBV30 NA TGTGCCTGGAGTGTCGGTAGAAGAAATCAGCCCCAGCATTTT CAWSVGRRNQPQHF
TRBJ2-5 NA TRBV2 NA TGTGCCAGCTACGGGGAACAGGGTATCCCAGTGAAGACCCAGTACTTC CASYGEQGIPVKTQYF
TRBJ2-1 NA TRBV7-9 NA TGTGCCAGCAGCAAAACGGACCCCACGGCGCAGTTCTTC CASSKTDPTAQFF
TRBJ2-6 NA TRBV28 NA TGTGCCAGCACCTTCAGGGGCTCTGGGGCCAACGTCCTGACTTTC CASTFRGSGANVLTF
TRBJ2-3 NA TRBV25-1 NA TGTGCCAGCAGTGACACTTTCCGCACAGATACGCAGTATTTT CASSDTFRTDTQYF
TRBJ2-7 NA TRBV4-1 NA TGCGCCAGCAGCCAGCAGCTGGGGTCCTACGAGCAGTACTTC CASSQQLGSYEQYF
TRBJ2-1 NA TRBV7-9 NA TGTGCCAGCAGCTTACGGGCGGGAAGCAATGAGCAGTTCTTC CASSLRAGSNEQFF
TRBJ2-5 NA TRBV19 NA TGTGCCAGTGGGACTCAAGAGACCCAGTACTTC CASGTQETQYF
TRBJ1-2 NA TRBV12-5 NA TGTGCTAGTGGTTTGGGCTCGATGGGTGGCTACACCTTC CASGLGSMGGYTF
TRBJ2-1 TRBD2 TRBV4-1 NA TGCGCCAGCAGCCAAGGTGTGGGGGGGTCCTACAATGAGCAGTTCTTC CASSQGVGGSYNEQFF
TRBJ1-3 NA TRBV20-1 NA TGCAGTGCTAGGGCGGGAAACACCATATATTTT CSARAGNTIYF
TRBJ2-1 NA TRBV28 NA TGTGCCAGCAGTTTATCTGCGGGTGGGGAGCAGTTCTTC CASSLSAGGEQFF
TRBJ1-1 NA TRBV29-1 NA TGCAGCGCCACGAACACTGAAGCTTTCTTT CSATNTEAFF
TRBJ1-1 NA TRBV18 NA TGTGCCAGCTCACCGAGGGGGAGAACTGAAGCTTTCTTT CASSPRGRTEAFF
TRBJ2-7 NA TRBV5-6 NA TGTGCCAGCAGCACCCGAGGCCCCCAGAAGTCCTACGAGCAGTACTTC CASSTRGPQKSYEQYF
TRBJ2-7 NA TRBV6-5 NA TGTGCCAGCAGCCGAACCGGAAACTCCTACGAGCAGTACTTC CASSRTGNSYEQYF
TRBJ2-1 NA TRBV15 many TGTGCCACCAGCAGAGACAACAATGAGCAGTTCTTC CATSRDNNEQFF
TRBJ2-1 TRBD1 TRBV7-6 NA TGTGCCAGCAGCTTAGATTTCAGGGGACAGGGGCAGTTCTTC CASSLDFRGQGQFF
TRBJ2-5 NA TRBV7-2 NA TGTGCCAGCAGCTTAGCGTCGGGACCCCAAGAGACCCAGTACTTC CASSLASGPQETQYF
TRBJ1-5 NA TRBV30 NA TGTGCCTGGAGCGCACAGAAGTCCAATCAGCCCCAGCATTTT CAWSAQKSNQPQHF
TRBJ2-7 TRBD2 TRBV5-4 NA TGTGCCAGCAGCCTCATGGATAGCGGGAGCTCCTACGAGCAGTACTTC CASSLMDSGSSYEQYF
TRBJ1-2 NA TRBV5-5 few TGTGCCAGCAGCTTGGGGGAGGGACGCTATGGCTACACCTTC CASSLGEGRYGYTF
TRBJ2-1 TRBD2 TRBV10-3 once TGTGCCATCAGTGAGAGCGGGGGGGCCTATGAGCAGTTCTTC CAISESGGAYEQFF
TRBJ2-1 NA TRBV9 NA TGTGCCAGCAGCGTAGGGGCCGGAGTCGGGAGCTCCTACAATGAGCAGTTCTTC CASSVGAGVGSSYNEQFF
TRBJ2-3 NA TRBV11-3 NA TGTGCTACGGCAGCGGCTAGCACAGATACGCAGTATTTT CATAAASTDTQYF
TRBJ2-7 NA TRBV6-6 NA TGTGCCAGCAGTTACATGGCAGGGGCGGTCGAGCAGTACTTC CASSYMAGAVEQYF
TRBJ2-1 NA TRBV5-1 NA TGCGCCAGCAGCTTAAGGAGCTCCTACAATGAGCAGTTCTTC CASSLRSSYNEQFF
TRBJ2-2 TRBD2 TRBV30 NA TGTGCCTGGACTAGCGGGATAAGTGGGCTGTTTTTT CAWTSGISGLFF
TRBJ2-2 TRBD1 TRBV7-9 NA TGTGCCAGCAGCTTGGGACAGGGTATCACCGGGGAGCTGTTTTTT CASSLGQGITGELFF
TRBJ1-2 TRBD1 TRBV4-2 few TGTGCCAGCAGCCAAGATTCGGCCACAGGGGACTTTGGCTACACCTTC CASSQDSATGDFGYTF
TRBJ1-4 NA TRBV6-6 NA TGTGCCAGCAGGTCGCCGAACGAAAAACTGTTTTTT CASRSPNEKLFF
TRBJ1-1 NA TRBV5-4 NA TGTGCCAGCAGCGTGCAGGGGAATAAGAAAGCTTTCTTT CASSVQGNKKAFF
TRBJ2-5 TRBD1 TRBV5-1 NA TGCGCCAGCAGCTGGGACAGGGGGCAAGAGACCCAGTACTTC CASSWDRGQETQYF
TRBJ2-3 NA TRBV19 NA TGTGCCTCCCGACGAAAGGGCACAGATACGCAGTATTTT CASRRKGTDTQYF
TRBJ1-5 NA TRBV30 NA TGTGCCTGGAGGAACTCGGGGGAGCGGCCCCAGCATTTT CAWRNSGERPQHF
TRBJ2-3 TRBD1 TRBV5-1 NA TGCGCCAGCAGCTGGGGGACAGGGATCGGCACAGATACGCAGTATTTT CASSWGTGIGTDTQYF
TRBJ2-1 NA TRBV4-3 NA TGCGCCAGCAGCCTCTCCCTTTCCTCCTACAATGAGCAGTTCTTC CASSLSLSSYNEQFF
TRBJ2-5 NA TRBV7-7 NA TGTGCTAGCAGCCAAACGTTCCAGGGGGGGGAGACCCAGTACTTC CASSQTFQGGETQYF
TRBJ1-6 TRBD1 TRBV5-4 NA TGTGCCAGCAGCACGGGACAGGGACACAATTCACCCCTCCACTTT CASSTGQGHNSPLHF
TRBJ2-2 TRBD2 TRBV15 NA TGTGCCACCAGCGAACTAGCGGGAGCTAACGGGGAGCTGTTTTTT CATSELAGANGELFF